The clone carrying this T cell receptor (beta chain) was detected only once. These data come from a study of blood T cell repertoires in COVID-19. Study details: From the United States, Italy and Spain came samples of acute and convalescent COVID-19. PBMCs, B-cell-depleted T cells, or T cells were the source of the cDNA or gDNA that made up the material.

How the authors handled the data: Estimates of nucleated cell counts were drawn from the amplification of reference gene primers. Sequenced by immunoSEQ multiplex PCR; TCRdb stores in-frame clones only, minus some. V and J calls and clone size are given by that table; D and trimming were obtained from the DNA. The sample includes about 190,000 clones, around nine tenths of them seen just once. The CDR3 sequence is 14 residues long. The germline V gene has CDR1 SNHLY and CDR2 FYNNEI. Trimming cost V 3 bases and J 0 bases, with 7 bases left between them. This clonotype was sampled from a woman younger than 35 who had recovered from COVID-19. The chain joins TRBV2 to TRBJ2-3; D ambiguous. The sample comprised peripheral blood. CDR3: CASSERSSTDTQYF. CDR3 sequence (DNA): TGTGCCAGCAGTGAGCGGTCAAGCACAGATACGCAGTATTTT.